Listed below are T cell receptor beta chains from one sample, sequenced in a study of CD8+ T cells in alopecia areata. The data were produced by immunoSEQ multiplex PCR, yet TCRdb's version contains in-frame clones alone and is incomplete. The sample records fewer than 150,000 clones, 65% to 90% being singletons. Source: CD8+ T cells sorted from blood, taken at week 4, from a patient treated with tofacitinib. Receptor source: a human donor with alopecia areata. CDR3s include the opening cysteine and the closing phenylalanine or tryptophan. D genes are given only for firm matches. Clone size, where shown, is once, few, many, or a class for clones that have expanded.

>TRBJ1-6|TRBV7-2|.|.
TGTGCCAGCAGCCAATTTACCTTCCTTGGTGGTTCACCCCTCCACTTT
CASSQFTFLGGSPLHF
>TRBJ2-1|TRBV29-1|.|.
TGCAGCGTGACCCGGGGCAATGAGCAGTTCTTC
CSVTRGNEQFF
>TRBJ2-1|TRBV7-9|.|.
TGTGCCAGCAGCCCAACGCTGGGCCCCTACAATGAGCAGTTCTTC
CASSPTLGPYNEQFF
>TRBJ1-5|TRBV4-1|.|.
TGCGCCAGCAGCCAAGTCCGGGGGCCACGCCAGCCCCAGCATTTT
CASSQVRGPRQPQHF
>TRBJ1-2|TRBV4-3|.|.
TGCGCCAGCAGCCAACGCCCGGGACACCACTATGGCTACACCTTC
CASSQRPGHHYGYTF
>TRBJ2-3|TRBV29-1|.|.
TGCAGCGTTTGGGGGAACACAGATACGCAGTATTTT
CSVWGNTDTQYF
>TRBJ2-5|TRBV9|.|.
TGTGCCAGCAGCTCCGGCAGAGAAGAGACCCAGTACTTC
CASSSGREETQYF
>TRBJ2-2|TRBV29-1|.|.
TGCAGCGTTGTGGGGGGAACCGGGGAGCTGTTTTTT
CSVVGGTGELFF
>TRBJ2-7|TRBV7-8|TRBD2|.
TGTGCCAGCAGCCCTAGGACTAGCGGTTCCTACGAGCAGTACTTC
CASSPRTSGSYEQYF
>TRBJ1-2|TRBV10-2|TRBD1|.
TGCGCCAGCAGAACAGGGGGCGACTATGGCTACACCTTC
CASRTGGDYGYTF
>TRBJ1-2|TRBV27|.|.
TGTGCCAGCAGTTTAGGGGGCAGACCCTATGGCTACACCTTC
CASSLGGRPYGYTF
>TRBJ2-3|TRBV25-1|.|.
TGTGCCAGCAGAACAGGGACTACGCAGTATTTT
CASRTGTTQYF
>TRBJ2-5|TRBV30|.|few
TGTGCCTGGGTGGATGGGGGGGCCCCCGGCGAGACCCAGTACTTC
CAWVDGGAPGETQYF
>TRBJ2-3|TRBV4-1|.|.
TGCGCCAGCAGCCAAGGCCCAGGAGATACGCAGTATTTT
CASSQGPGDTQYF
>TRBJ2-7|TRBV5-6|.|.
TGTGCCAGCAGCGGAGACAGGTATTCCTACGAGCAGTACTTC
CASSGDRYSYEQYF
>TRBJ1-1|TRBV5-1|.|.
TGCGCCAGCAGCCCTGGCAATCCCACTGAAGCTTTCTTT
CASSPGNPTEAFF
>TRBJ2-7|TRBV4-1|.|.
TGCGCCAGCAGCCAAGCCGACAGCTCCTACGAGCAGTACTTC
CASSQADSSYEQYF
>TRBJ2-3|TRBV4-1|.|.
TGCGCCAGCAGCCAGGAACCGGGGCGGCATCCGGGGGAGTATTTT
CASSQEPGRHPGEYF
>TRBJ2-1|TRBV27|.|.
TGTGCCAGCAGTTTAGCGGCTGGATGGGAGCAGTTCTTC
CASSLAAGWEQFF
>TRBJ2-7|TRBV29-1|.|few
TGCAGCGTTGGTCGGGGTCTGGACGAGCAGTACTTC
CSVGRGLDEQYF
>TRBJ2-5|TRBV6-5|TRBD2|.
TGTGCCAGCAGTTATGGCGGGGGGGACCAAGAGACCCAGTACTTC
CASSYGGGDQETQYF
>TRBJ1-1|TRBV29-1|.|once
TGCAGCGTGGGCAGGGGCATGAACACTGAAGCTTTCTTT
CSVGRGMNTEAFF
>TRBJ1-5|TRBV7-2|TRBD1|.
TGTGCCAGCAGCTTAGGGGGGGGACAGCGGATCCCCCAGCATTTT
CASSLGGGQRIPQHF
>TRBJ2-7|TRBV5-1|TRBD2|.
TGCGCCAGCAGCTTGGACGGGACTAGCGGCTCCTACGAGCAGTACTTC
CASSLDGTSGSYEQYF
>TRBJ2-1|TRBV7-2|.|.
TGTGCCAGCAGCTTAAGTGACTGGCGGGGCCTTGAGCAGTTCTTC
CASSLSDWRGLEQFF
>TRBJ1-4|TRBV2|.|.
TGTGCCAGCAGCGAGGGCCTGGCAGATGAAAAACTGTTTTTT
CASSEGLADEKLFF
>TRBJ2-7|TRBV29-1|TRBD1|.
TGCAGCGTTGAAGATGGGACAGGGGGTACCTACGAGCAGTACTTC
CSVEDGTGGTYEQYF
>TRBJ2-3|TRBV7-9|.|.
TGTGCCAGCAGCCTCTCCGGGGGAGACACAGATACGCAGTATTTT
CASSLSGGDTDTQYF
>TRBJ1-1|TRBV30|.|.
TGTGCCTGGAGCGTCGGGCCCGAGACTGAAGCTTTCTTT
CAWSVGPETEAFF
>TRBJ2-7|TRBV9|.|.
TGTGCCAGCAGCAAGGAGGGGGGACCCCGAGGTGACTACGAGCAGTACTTC
CASSKEGGPRGDYEQYF
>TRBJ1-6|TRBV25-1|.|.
TGTGCCAGCCAACCTCGATATTATAATTCACCCCTCCACTTT
CASQPRYYNSPLHF
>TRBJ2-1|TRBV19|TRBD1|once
TGTGCCAGTAGTTCCACCGACAGGGTCTCCTACAATGAGCAGTTCTTC
CASSSTDRVSYNEQFF
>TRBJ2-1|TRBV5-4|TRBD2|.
TGTGCCAGCAGCTTGGCCGGGGCGGGGGGCTCCTACAATGAGCAGTTCTTC
CASSLAGAGGSYNEQFF
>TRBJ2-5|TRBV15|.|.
TGTGCCACCAGCAGAGTTTCCCCCGGGGTTGTAAGAGAGACCCAGTACTTC
CATSRVSPGVVRETQYF
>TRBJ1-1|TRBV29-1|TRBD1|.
TGCAGCGTTGAAGACGACAGGGCCACTGAAGCTTTCTTT
CSVEDDRATEAFF
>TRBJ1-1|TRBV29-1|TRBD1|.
TGCAGCGTCCTAAAAGGGGGCAATACTGAAGCTTTCTTT
CSVLKGGNTEAFF
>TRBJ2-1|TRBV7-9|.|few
TGTGCCAGCAGCTTGGATGAGCAGTTCTTC
CASSLDEQFF
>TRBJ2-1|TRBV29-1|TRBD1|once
TGCAGCGTCGCGACAGGGCTCAATGAGCAGTTCTTC
CSVATGLNEQFF
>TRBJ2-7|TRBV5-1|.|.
TGCGCCAGCAGCTTATCGGGACAAGGCGAGCAGTACTTC
CASSLSGQGEQYF
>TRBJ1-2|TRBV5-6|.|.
TGTGCCAGCAGCCCCAGCCCCTTTAAACAGGGATGGTACTATGGCTACACCTTC
CASSPSPFKQGWYYGYTF